This record concerns one TCR beta chain sequence. Its antigen remains unknown. These data come from a study of shared clonotypes between healthy human individuals. For the study at large: Sampling drew on donors who were a couple of women and three men aged 18 to 49.

The unsorted PBMC sample used ten immunoSEQ deep assay plates. TCRdb's copy holds only in-frame clones and misses some; the assay was immunoSEQ multiplex PCR. The sample records 490,000 or so clones, 76% being singletons. Germline V gene lookup returns CDR1 MDHEN and CDR2 SYDVKM. This CDR3 has 17 amino acids. J lost 3 bases, V lost 6 bases, and 15 bases had no gene match. Study results and caveats: Donor scarcity curtailed the genetic and exposure-history diversity represented herein.

This sequence originates from a woman aged 35 to 49 in good health. Some clones in this sample may be carry-over from other donors' samples. Sequences were obtained from PBMCs. The chain has TRBV28 and TRBJ1-2; 8 bases agree with TRBD1. Written as DNA, the CDR3 is TGTGCCAGCAGCCTACGGACAGGGAGCGTCGTCCACTATGGCTACACCTTC. Protein product: CASSLRTGSVVHYGYTF.